A single sample gave rise to the 4 T cell receptor beta chains below, sequenced in a study of regulatory T cells in long-lasting Graves disease. Arm-PCR of CDR3 regions and iRepertoire HTBI primers were used to build TCR beta libraries. TCRdb reprocessed the multiplex PCR reads with MiXCR, giving one entry per CDR3 protein. The sample shows approximately 400,000 distinct CDR3 sequences, 15% to 17% of them seen only once. Time point meaning: newly diagnosed GD, antithyroid drugs for less than 3 months. From RNA extracted from PBMCs, the TCR library was made. The starting material was peripheral blood mononuclear cells (PBMCs), obtained at new diagnosis, from a patient treated with antithyroid drugs. The receptors were sampled from a female donor with Graves disease.

This clonotype was seen repeatedly, ten times or more. The chain couples TRBV2 to TRBJ2-7, with 10 bases lining up with TRBD2. CDR1 is SNHLY and CDR2 is FYNNEI in the germline V gene. J was trimmed by 4 bases and V by 6 bases; bases with no gene match: 6. This CDR3 comprises 14 residues. The CDR3: CASRGLADQYEQYF. DNA of the CDR3: TGTGCCAGCAGAGGACTAGCGGATCAATACGAGCAGTACTTC.

This clonotype was recorded a few times. This chain uses TRBV6-2 or TRBV6-3 with TRBJ1-6; the D is unclear. The germline CDR1 and CDR2 sequences are MNHEY and SVGEGT. The CDR3 is made up of 14 amino acids. Trimming removed 4 bases at V and 7 bases at J, with 11 bases between. For the CDR3, the DNA is TGTGCCAGCAGTTCGACTGTAGCGAATTCACCCCTCCACTTT. It is translated as CASSSTVANSPLHF.

This clonotype was seen only a few times. The gene calls are TRBV6-6 and TRBJ2-1; D might be TRBD2 (6 bases). With 0 bases removed from V and 0 bases from J, the gap between germline ends came to 15 bases. The CDR3 runs 18 residues. The germline V gene has CDR1 MNHNY and CDR2 SVGAGI (reference sequence). The CDR3 bases are TGTGCCAGCAGTTACTCGATATTGCGGGAAAGCTCCTACAATGAGCAGTTCTTC. This encodes CASSYSILRESSYNEQFF.

Many counts were recorded for this clonotype. The chain employs TRBV13 and TRBJ1-1; 9 bases are shared with TRBD1. CDR1 and CDR2 (germline): PRHDT, FYEKMQ (reference sequence). CDR3 length equals 14 residues. The ends lost 5 bases at V and 6 bases at J; junction bases unmatched: 7. The CDR3 nucleotides read TGTGCCAGCAGCGCAAGGGACAGGGAAGCTGAAGCTTTCTTT. Translating it yields CASSARDREAEAFF.